The next 4 T cell receptor beta chains were all read from a single sample in a study of blood T cell repertoires in COVID-19. Here immunoSEQ multiplex PCR was the method, and the copy in TCRdb shows in-frame clones only, minus some. The repertoire holds 150,000 to 200,000 clones, with 94% as singletons. Sequenced sample: peripheral blood. These receptor sequences come from a man younger than 45 with COVID-19, enrolled during active disease.

V usage is TRBV10-3 and J usage is TRBJ1-3, with 7 bases identical to TRBD1. V was clipped by 6 bases and J by 4 bases; unmatched bases: 6. The germline CDR1 and CDR2 sequences are ENHRY and SYGVKD. The CDR3 consists of 14 residues. The CDR3 bases are TGTGCCATCAGCGCCGGGACAGACGGAAACACCATATATTTT. This sequence encodes CAISAGTDGNTIYF.

This chain joins TRBV9 and TRBJ1-2; D not resolved. Trimming removed 4 bases from V and 4 bases from J, with 20 bases in between. The CDR3 runs to 16 residues. Germline V gene data show CDR1 as SGDLS and CDR2 as YYNGEE. The chain's CDR3 is CASSYDLKLGGYGYTF. CDR3 in DNA: TGTGCCAGCAGCTACGACTTAAAGCTAGGAGGCTATGGCTACACCTTC.

The CDR3 here is CASSLSGQSYEQYF. For the CDR3, the DNA is TGTGCCAGCAGCCTGTCGGGACAGAGCTACGAGCAGTACTTC. This rearrangement joins TRBV11-2 to TRBJ2-7, with 7 bases lining up with TRBD1. There are 14 residues in the CDR3. The J segment lost 3 bases and the V segment lost 5 bases, leaving 7 bases of the junction unmatched. Germline CDR1 and CDR2: SGHAT and FQNNGV. The variable domain in full, completed from reference TRBV11-2 and TRBJ2-7, reads EAGVAQSPRYKIIEKRQSVAFWCNPISGHATLYWYQQILGQGPKLLIQFQNNGVVDDSQLPKDRFSAERLKGVDSTLKIQPAKLEDSAVYLCASSLSGQSYEQYFGPGTRLTVT.

The CDR3, as DNA: TGTGCCAGCAGCTTAAAAACTAGCGGGGGGGAGCAGTTCTTC. Protein: CASSLKTSGGEQFF. This rearrangement joins TRBV7-7 to TRBJ2-1, with 12 positions matching TRBD2. CDR1 SSHAT and CDR2 FNYEAQ come from the germline V gene (reference sequence). This CDR3 contains 14 residues. The V and J ends lost 2 bases and 10 bases, in that order; junction bases with no gene match: 3.